This T cell receptor beta chain stems from a study of OX40 agonist ivuxolimab in advanced cancers. For the study at large: Every 2 weeks, patients got intravenous ivuxolimab at one of six dose levels (0.01-10 mg/kg).

Details on this clone: What it recognizes is unknown.

Here immunoSEQ multiplex PCR was the method, and the copy in TCRdb shows in-frame clones only, minus some. The data hold fewer than 90,000 clones, with less than 90% observed a single time. Study-wide findings and caveats: Among some nonresponders, normalized T-cell clonal expansion was also low. More expanded clones were seen, on average, in CD8+ T cells than in CD4+.

Deletions cut 3 bases from V and 2 bases from J, with 6 bases between. The CDR3 consists of 13 residues. CDR1 is KGHSH and CDR2 is LQKENI in the germline V gene. V and J are TRBV18 and TRBJ2-3; D call uncertain. The sample here was CD4+ or CD8+ T cells sorted from blood, taken in a trial of the OX40 agonist ivuxolimab. This receptor was taken from an adult with an advanced solid tumor such as melanoma, head and neck, liver or kidney cancer. The CDR3 DNA reads as TGTGCCAGCTCACCCCTCTCCACAGATACGCAGTATTTT. Translated: CASSPLSTDTQYF.